These 26 T cell receptor beta chains were all obtained from the same sample, sequenced in a study of radiation and T cells in renal cell carcinoma. Sequencing was performed with immunoSEQ multiplex PCR; in TCRdb, only in-frame clones are kept and a portion is missing. The sample contains roughly 90,000 clones, around four fifths of which appear only once. The time point was: blood 4 weeks post-SBRT, at nephrectomy. Treatment here: 15 Gy SBRT to primary tumor, nephrectomy 4 weeks later. The sample here was blood, taken from a patient whose treatment included radiotherapy and nephrectomy. Receptors originate from a man aged 45 to 65 with renal cell carcinoma.

This clone has just one count. The chain combines TRBV19 with TRBJ2-7, with D unresolved. Germline V gene sequence: CDR1 LNHDA, CDR2 SQIVND (reference sequence). The CDR3 has 11 amino acids. The V and J ends lost 8 bases and 3 bases respectively, with 8 bases between them. The CDR3 bases are TGTGCCAGTGGCATGCACTACGAGCAGTACTTC. Translated, it gives CASGMHYEQYF.

This clone appeared a single time. The chain carries TRBV5-1 and TRBJ2-5; perhaps TRBD2 as D (5 bases). Per the germline V gene, CDR1 is SGHRS and CDR2 is YFSETQ. The CDR3 has 15 residues. V lost 0 bases to trimming and J lost 0 bases, with 9 bases between them. CDR3 residues: CASSLASGYQETQYF. The CDR3 DNA is TGCGCCAGCAGCTTGGCCTCGGGGTACCAAGAGACCCAGTACTTC. Supplemented by reference TRBV5-1 and TRBJ2-5, the full variable domain reads KAGVTQTPRYLIKTRGQQVTLSCSPISGHRSVSWYQQTPGQGLQFLFEYFSETQRNKGNFPGRFSGRQFSNSRSEMNVSTLELGDSALYLCASSLASGYQETQYFGPGTRLLVL.

The gene calls are TRBV19 and TRBJ2-2; tentatively, D is TRBD1 (7 bases). Germline CDR1 and CDR2: LNHDA and SQIVND (reference sequence). V was cut by 6 bases and J by 6 bases, with 20 bases left in between. The CDR3 runs 16 residues. The DNA for the CDR3 is TGTGCCAGTAGGGCCCGGCCAGGGGGGATATCCGGGGAGCTGTTTTTT. Its translation is CASRARPGGISGELFF.

This clone was recorded once. This chain joins TRBV27 and TRBJ2-1; D is perhaps TRBD2 (6 bases). V lost 3 bases to trimming and J lost 7 bases, with 13 bases between them. The CDR3 is 14 residues long. Germline assignment: CDR1 MNHEY and CDR2 SMNVEV (reference sequence). CDR3 bases: TGTGCCAGCAGTTTGCAACTAGCAGGGAATGAGCAGTTCTTC. It yields the protein CASSLQLAGNEQFF.

The chain carries TRBV7-2 and TRBJ2-7, with D perhaps TRBD1 (6 bases). Trimming removed 6 bases at V and 3 bases at J, with 18 bases between. The CDR3 is 15 amino acids. CDR1 is SGHTA, CDR2 FQGNSA, per germline. CDR3 bases: TGTGCCAGCAGACAAAACAGGGACCCCCTCTACGAGCAGTACTTC. Protein: CASRQNRDPLYEQYF.

This clone was seen a single time. The chain's CDR3 is CASSYLQGANEKLFF. In nucleotides, the CDR3 is TGCGCCAGCAGCTACCTTCAGGGGGCTAATGAAAAACTGTTTTTT. This chain uses TRBV5-1 with TRBJ1-4, with 7 nucleotides matching TRBD1. Germline V gives CDR1 SGHRS, CDR2 YFSETQ. The ends lost 3 bases at V and 3 bases at J; junction bases unmatched: 5. The CDR3 runs to 15 residues.

The chain combines TRBV9 with TRBJ2-1; D call uncertain. Trimming took off 4 bases at V and 7 bases at J, with 15 bases between the two ends. CDR3 length: 14 amino acids. Germline V CDR1 and CDR2: SGDLS, YYNGEE. This CDR3 reads CASSPSPALNEQFF. For the CDR3, the DNA is TGTGCCAGCAGCCCAAGTCCGGCCCTAAATGAGCAGTTCTTC.

The genes are TRBV4-3 and TRBJ1-2; 7 nucleotides align to TRBD1. Germline V gene data show CDR1 as LGHNA and CDR2 as YSLEER. The CDR3 covers 13 residues. The V gene end was trimmed by 2 bases and the J gene end by 6 bases; junction bases not matched to a gene: 3. CDR3 sequence (DNA): TGCGCCAGCAGCCAACTAGGGGGCGATGGCTACACCTTC. This gives the protein CASSQLGGDGYTF.

This rearrangement joins TRBV7-3 to TRBJ2-2, with TRBD2 matching 8 bases. The germline V gene has CDR1 SGHTA and CDR2 FQGTGA. CDR3 length equals 17 residues. V lost 5 bases to trimming and J lost 0 bases; unmatched junction nucleotides: 8. The CDR3 DNA is TGTGCCAGCAGCCCGCCGGGACTAGGGGCGAACACCGGGGAGCTGTTTTTT. As protein: CASSPPGLGANTGELFF.

The chain combines TRBV10-3 with TRBJ2-7; TRBD1 agrees at 7 bases. CDR1 ENHRY and CDR2 SYGVKD come from the germline V gene. After removal of 10 bases from V and 2 bases from J, the junction contained 5 bases not matched to a gene. CDR3 length equals 12 residues. CDR3 sequence: CATRTGAYEQYF. CDR3 nucleotide sequence: TGTGCCACTCGGACAGGCGCCTACGAGCAGTACTTC.

CDR3 coding DNA: TGTGCCAGCAGCTCACAGCTGAACACTGAAGCTTTCTTT. It codes for CASSSQLNTEAFF. V usage is TRBV6-5 and J usage is TRBJ1-1; no reliable D call. Trimming cost V 6 bases and J 0 bases, with 8 bases left between them. Per the germline V gene, CDR1 is MNHEY and CDR2 is SVGAGI. The CDR3 is 13 residues long.

The chain links TRBV6-1 to TRBJ1-2, with TRBD1 identical over 9 bases. Trimming cost V 5 bases and J 5 bases; bases outside gene matches: 9. The germline V gene has CDR1 MNHNS and CDR2 SASEGT. This CDR3 has 15 residues. CDR3 sequence (DNA): TGTGCCAGCAGTTCCCCCGGGACAGGGCGATATGGCTACACCTTC. Its translation: CASSSPGTGRYGYTF.

This rearrangement joins TRBV10-1 to TRBJ2-1; D could derive from TRBD1 or TRBD2 (5 bases each). The CDR3 is 13 residues long. V was cut by 6 bases and J by 10 bases, with 16 bases left in between. The germline gives CDR1 WNHNN, CDR2 SYGVQD (reference sequence). As DNA, the CDR3 is TGCGCCAGCAGAGCCCCCGGGGCCTCCGAGCAGTTCTTC. Its translation: CASRAPGASEQFF.

This chain links TRBV6-1 with TRBJ2-5, with 9 bases lining up with TRBD2. The CDR3 consists of 14 residues. The germline CDR1 and CDR2 sequences are MNHNS and SASEGT. The V and J ends lost 6 bases and 5 bases, in that order; junction bases with no gene match: 7. The CDR3 DNA reads TGTGCCAGCAGCGACAGCGGGAGGCGGGAGACCCAGTACTTC. It yields the protein CASSDSGRRETQYF.

The chain employs TRBV28 and TRBJ2-2; D assignment may be TRBD1 or TRBD2 (5 bases each). The germline V and J ends were trimmed by 6 bases and 4 bases, with 9 bases remaining between them. CDR1 and CDR2 (germline): MDHEN, SYDVKM. The CDR3 has 13 amino acids. The CDR3 region has the DNA TGTGCCAGCAGGGGGACGGGCACCGGGGAGCTGTTTTTT. Translated: CASRGTGTGELFF.

The chain recombines TRBV27 with TRBJ1-5; TRBD1 might be the D (6 bases). The germline V gene encodes CDR1 MNHEY and CDR2 SMNVEV (reference sequence). With 7 bases removed from V and 5 bases from J, the gap between germline ends came to 18 bases. The CDR3 loop spans 15 amino acids. The CDR3 DNA is TGTGCCAGCAAGGGGGACGTATTCCCCGATCAGCCCCAGCATTTT. This codes for CASKGDVFPDQPQHF.

The rearrangement links TRBV28 to TRBJ2-7; 8 bases align to TRBD1. The J segment lost 7 bases and the V segment lost 6 bases, leaving 11 bases of the junction unmatched. There are 14 residues in the CDR3. Germline V lookup: CDR1 MDHEN, CDR2 SYDVKM. The CDR3 DNA sequence: TGTGCCAGCAGCTCCCCGGGACAGGTCCTAGAGCAGTACTTC. This codes for CASSSPGQVLEQYF.

The genes are TRBV7-9 and TRBJ2-7, with 9 bases lining up with TRBD2. The CDR3 runs 16 residues. V trimming: 4 bases; J trimming: 6 bases; junction bases outside the gene matches: 13. Germline V gene data show CDR1 as SEHNR and CDR2 as FQNEAQ (reference sequence). For the CDR3, the DNA is TGTGCCAGCAGCTACCCCGGGGCGGGGGGGCCTCGCGAGCAGTACTTC. Its translation is CASSYPGAGGPREQYF.

J is TRBJ2-5 and V is TRBV7-9; D uncertain. The germline CDR1 and CDR2 sequences are SEHNR and FQNEAQ (reference sequence). The V end lost 5 bases, the J end lost 1 base, and 11 bases lay between the germline ends. The CDR3 runs to 14 residues. The CDR3 DNA sequence: TGTGCCAGCAGCCCCCGGCAGATCCAAGAGACCCAGTACTTC. Its translation is CASSPRQIQETQYF.

The chain combines TRBV27 with TRBJ1-4; 7 nucleotides line up with TRBD1. Trimming took 5 bases from V and 3 from J; bases not matched to a gene: 21. This CDR3 comprises 20 residues. The germline gives CDR1 MNHEY, CDR2 SMNVEV (reference sequence). The CDR3 bases are TGTGCCAGCAGTCCCTCACTTCGACAGGGCAGAGTGTATTCTAATGAAAAACTGTTTTTT. Protein product: CASSPSLRQGRVYSNEKLFF. Together with reference TRBV27 and TRBJ1-4, the CDR3 gives the full variable domain: EAQVTQNPRYLITVTGKKLTVTCSQNMNHEYMSWYRQDPGLGLRQIYYSMNVEVTDKGDVPEGYKVSRKEKRNFPLILESPSPNQTSLYFCASSPSLRQGRVYSNEKLFFGSGTQLSVL.

A word on this clone: The junction shows a germline mismatch at one end, possibly a read error. This chain uses TRBV5-4 with TRBJ1-6; D call uncertain. CDR1 and CDR2 from the germline V gene are SGHNT and YYREEE (reference sequence). The CDR3 contains 15 residues. CDR3 nucleotide sequence: TGTGCCAGCAGCTTGCTAGCCTCCGATAATTCACCCCTCCACTTT. The encoded protein is CASSLLASDNSPLHF.

J is TRBJ2-7 and V is TRBV7-9; 13 positions match TRBD2. The germline CDR1 and CDR2 sequences are SEHNR and FQNEAQ (reference sequence). V was clipped by 3 bases and J by 2 bases; unmatched bases: 10. The CDR3 is 18 residues long. The DNA of the CDR3 is TGTGCCAGCAGCTTCCCGGGACTAGCGGGACCTCAGACCTACGAGCAGTACTTC. Residues: CASSFPGLAGPQTYEQYF.

The rearrangement uses TRBV19 and TRBJ1-3, with D uncertain. Germline V gives CDR1 LNHDA, CDR2 SQIVND (reference sequence). The CDR3 is 14 amino acids. V lost 1 base and J lost 0, with 4 bases in between. The CDR3 region is CASSIGSSGNTIYF. The CDR3 DNA reads TGTGCCAGTAGTATAGGCAGCTCTGGAAACACCATATATTTT.

The chain joins TRBV28 to TRBJ1-3; unclear D gene. The V end was cut by 1 base, the J end by 4 bases, with 11 bases between. CDR1 and CDR2 (germline): MDHEN, SYDVKM. CDR3 size: 15 residues. This CDR3 is CASSLSVSLGNTIYF. CDR3 coding DNA: TGTGCCAGCAGTTTATCGGTCAGCTTAGGAAACACCATATATTTT.

V usage is TRBV30 and J usage is TRBJ1-2; D perhaps matches TRBD1 (5 bases). Trimming removed 2 bases at V and 6 bases at J, with 13 bases between. This CDR3 is 13 amino acids long. CDR1 is GTSNPN, CDR2 SVGIG, per germline (reference sequence). CDR3 protein: CAWSPEPGDGYTF. The CDR3 DNA is TGTGCCTGGAGTCCCGAACCGGGGGATGGCTACACCTTC.

J is TRBJ2-7 and V is TRBV7-6; 8 bases agree with TRBD1. V was pared by 3 bases and J by 0 bases, with 1 base of the junction left unmatched. Looked up from germline, CDR1 is SGHVS and CDR2 is FNYEAQ. This CDR3 region has 14 residues. CDR3 in DNA: TGTGCCAGCAGCTTTGGGACAGGCTCCTACGAGCAGTACTTC. Protein: CASSFGTGSYEQYF.